This entry lists 2 T cell receptor beta chains sequenced from one sample in a study of Graves' ophthalmopathy and Graves' hyperthyroidism. Amplification of TCR beta CDR3 regions used RNA transcripts. HTBI-primed RT-PCR formed the first round, and a multiplex PCR formed the second. TCRdb called the multiplex PCR reads again in MiXCR, with one record for every CDR3 protein. The table has around 590,000 distinct CDR3 sequences, roughly 39% seen once; the top ten hold about 4%. Sample: peripheral blood or thyroid tissue (not recorded which). The receptors come from an adult man with Graves' hyperthyroidism.

Comments on this clonotype: Since no conserved phenylalanine or tryptophan closes the CDR3, a read error is the likely cause. The limits of the CDR3 on the DNA are not certain, so only TCRdb's listed CDR3 is given. The chain uses TRBV24-1 and TRBJ1-1. The CDR3 spans 8 residues, counting both ends. Germline CDR1 and CDR2: KGHDR and SFDVKD. The CDR3 is CATSDWAY.

The table lists this clonotype with many counts. J is TRBJ2-7 and V is TRBV7-6; D is perhaps TRBD1 (5 bases). Germline V gives CDR1 SGHVS, CDR2 FNYEAQ. The CDR3 runs 14 residues. Trimming stripped 1 base from V and 5 bases from J, with 12 bases between. CDR3 residues: CASSLEGAGNEQYF. The CDR3 bases are TGTGCCAGCAGCTTAGAAGGGGCAGGGAACGAGCAGTACTTC.